These 26 T cell receptor beta chains originate from one sample sequenced in a study of shared clonotypes between healthy human individuals. TCRdb's table, derived via immunoSEQ multiplex PCR, lists solely in-frame clones and lacks some. The repertoire holds about 980,000 clones, with about three quarters as singletons. Sequencing used memory CD4+ T cells sorted from blood. Regarding subset: CD45RA-negative fraction. These TCRs come from a man aged 18 to 35 in good health.

The chain combines TRBV5-1 with TRBJ2-4; D ambiguous. Trimming took 0 bases from V and 0 from J, leaving 10 bases between them. The CDR3 is 16 amino acids. The germline V gene has CDR1 SGHRS and CDR2 YFSETQ. The CDR3 is CASSLEANLAKNIQYF. The CDR3 DNA sequence: TGCGCCAGCAGCTTGGAAGCCAATCTAGCCAAAAACATTCAGTACTTC.

The chain links TRBV5-1 to TRBJ2-1; no clear D gene. This CDR3 contains 16 residues. Per germline, CDR1 SGHRS and CDR2 YFSETQ. With 2 bases removed from V and 6 bases from J, the gap between germline ends came to 18 bases. The CDR3, as DNA: TGCGCCAGCAGCTTAGCCATACCGGGCGGTGCCAATGAGCAGTTCTTC. Protein sequence: CASSLAIPGGANEQFF.

The chain links TRBV6-6 to TRBJ1-1; TRBD1 is a possible D gene (5 bases). Looked up from germline, CDR1 is MNHNY and CDR2 is SVGAGI (reference sequence). This CDR3 contains 13 residues. The V gene lost 6 bases and the J gene lost 1 base, with 9 bases spanning the gap. For the CDR3, the DNA is TGTGCCAGCAGCAAGGGGCGGAACACTGAAGCTTTCTTT. Protein sequence: CASSKGRNTEAFF.

This clone has at least ten counts. CDR3 bases: TGTGCCAGCACCAGAAAGGGGGGCCTTACACAGACCCAGTACTTC. Its translation: CASTRKGGLTQTQYF. The chain has TRBV6-4 and TRBJ2-5, with D possibly being TRBD1 or TRBD2 (6 bases each). The CDR3 runs to 15 residues. With 7 bases removed from V and 6 bases from J, the gap between germline ends came to 21 bases. Germline values: CDR1 MRHNA, CDR2 SNTAGT.

The chain's CDR3 is CASGLLAGAANTGELFF. In DNA form, the CDR3 reads TGTGCTAGTGGTTTACTAGCGGGGGCCGCGAACACCGGGGAGCTGTTTTTT. This chain links TRBV12-5 with TRBJ2-2, with TRBD2 matching over 11 bases. Trimming removed 3 bases from V and 0 bases from J; junction bases left unmatched: 3. CDR1 is LGHNT and CDR2 is FRNRAP in the germline V gene. CDR3 length: 17 residues.

In this sample, this clone turned up a few times. The chain employs TRBV4-3 and TRBJ2-3; D is uncertain. The CDR3 spans 12 residues. Germline V gene lookup returns CDR1 LGHNA and CDR2 YSLEER. Trimming removed 2 bases from V and 3 bases from J, with 3 bases in between. DNA for the CDR3: TGCGCCAGCAGCCAACAAACAGATACGCAGTATTTT. Encoded protein: CASSQQTDTQYF.

V usage is TRBV7-6 and J usage is TRBJ2-7; 7 nucleotides match TRBD2. Trimming at V came to 0 bases and at J to 6 bases, leaving 8 bases not matched to a gene. This CDR3 is 15 amino acids long. CDR1 and CDR2 (germline): SGHVS, FNYEAQ. The chain's CDR3 is CASSLASGGGGEQYF. The CDR3 DNA is TGTGCCAGCAGCTTAGCTTCTGGCGGGGGAGGCGAGCAGTACTTC.

The chain is built from TRBV29-1 and TRBJ2-5; possible D gene TRBD1, 6 bases. The V end lost 3 bases, the J end lost 2 bases, and 13 bases lay between the germline ends. CDR1 and CDR2 (germline): SQVTM, ANQGSEA. The CDR3 is 14 residues long. CDR3 coding DNA: TGCAGCGTTGATGTGTCAGGGGTGCAAGAGACCCAGTACTTC. This sequence encodes CSVDVSGVQETQYF.

Concerning this clone itself: Distinct nucleotide sequences in the sample also encode this CDR3. CDR3 in DNA: TGTGCCTGGAGTGTAAGGGCCGATACGCAGTATTTT. Its protein is CAWSVRADTQYF. The chain is built from TRBV30 and TRBJ2-3; D unclear. Trimming left V 0 bases short and J 6 bases short, with 7 bases between. Germline CDR1 is GTSNPN and CDR2 is SVGIG (reference sequence). This CDR3 contains 12 residues.

The rearrangement joins TRBV19 to TRBJ2-7; TRBD1 aligns across 10 bases. Trimming removed 7 bases from V and 2 bases from J; junction bases left unmatched: 5. Germline V gives CDR1 LNHDA, CDR2 SQIVND (reference sequence). The CDR3 loop spans 14 amino acids. The CDR3 DNA sequence: TGTGCCAGTACCCAAGGGACAGGGGCCTACGAGCAGTACTTC. Translating gives CASTQGTGAYEQYF.

The CDR3 nucleotides read TGTGCTAGTGGTTTGGAGAGCGGGAGCTCCTACGAGCAGTACTTC. It specifies CASGLESGSSYEQYF. The chain is built from TRBV12-5 and TRBJ2-7; TRBD2 matches at 8 bases. V shed 1 base, J shed 0 bases, and the junction held 2 bases outside the gene matches. This CDR3 is built from 15 residues. Germline-derived CDR1 and CDR2 are LGHNT and FRNRAP. Full variable domain (missing parts from reference TRBV12-5 and TRBJ2-7): DARVTQTPRHKVTEMGQEVTMRCQPILGHNTVFWYRQTMMQGLELLAYFRNRAPLDDSGMPKDRFSAEMPDATLATLKIQPSEPRDSAVYFCASGLESGSSYEQYFGPGTRLTVT.

This clone appeared a few times. The chain has TRBV5-1 and TRBJ2-2; D remains unclear. Germline V gene sequence: CDR1 SGHRS, CDR2 YFSETQ. The CDR3 contains 14 residues. The germline V and J ends were trimmed by 0 bases and 4 bases, with 7 bases remaining between them. CDR3 sequence reads: CASSLVSSTGELFF. For the CDR3, the DNA is TGCGCCAGCAGCTTGGTTAGCTCCACCGGGGAGCTGTTTTTT.

The genes are TRBV28 and TRBJ2-2; D gene ambiguous. V lost 5 bases and J lost 6, with 19 bases in between. The CDR3 is 16 amino acids. Germline CDR1 is MDHEN and CDR2 is SYDVKM. CDR3 sequence reads: CASSTPLMGYAGELFF. In DNA, the CDR3 is TGTGCCAGCAGTACCCCCCTCATGGGTTACGCCGGGGAGCTGTTTTTT.

The chain uses TRBV6-5 and TRBJ2-7; D is possibly TRBD1 (5 bases). CDR3 size: 16 residues. The germline CDR1 and CDR2 sequences are MNHEY and SVGAGI. The V and J ends lost 2 bases and 2 bases respectively, with 16 bases between them. Here the CDR3 reads CASSYDRGMVPYEQYF. The CDR3 nucleotides read TGTGCCAGCAGTTACGATAGGGGAATGGTACCCTACGAGCAGTACTTC.

This sequence joins TRBV30 and TRBJ2-2; D is perhaps TRBD1 or TRBD2 (6 bases each). In germline, CDR1 is GTSNPN, CDR2 SVGIG (reference sequence). CDR3 length equals 14 residues. Trimming cost V 4 bases and J 3 bases, with 12 bases left between them. The CDR3 coding sequence is TGTGCCTGGACGTCGGGGGCCGACACCGGGGAGCTGTTTTTT. It yields the protein CAWTSGADTGELFF.

The chain links TRBV29-1 to TRBJ2-5; D might be TRBD1 (5 bases). The DNA end is more similar to TRBJ2-7, so the J call may be wrong. Germline loops: CDR1 SQVTM, CDR2 ANQGSEA. CDR3 length: 12 amino acids. DNA for the CDR3: TGCAGCGTTGAAGGGGGCGGTGGCGAGCAGTACTTC. Translating it yields CSVEGGGGEQYF.

The rearrangement uses TRBV2 and TRBJ2-7; D is possibly TRBD1 (6 bases). V was cut by 6 bases and J by 4 bases, with 13 bases left in between. This CDR3 has 13 amino acids. Germline values: CDR1 SNHLY, CDR2 FYNNEI. For the CDR3, the DNA is TGTGCCAGCAGGCCGACAGGACGGTACGAGCAGTACTTC. Residues: CASRPTGRYEQYF.

CDR3 bases: TGTGCCTGGAGTGTATCGGGATCACCCCTCCACTTT. Protein: CAWSVSGSPLHF. This chain uses TRBV30 with TRBJ1-6; D is undetermined. Trimming removed 0 bases at V and 10 bases at J, with 7 bases between. The CDR3 has 12 amino acids. Germline V gene sequence: CDR1 GTSNPN, CDR2 SVGIG (reference sequence).

A word on this clone: Other DNA sequences in this specimen translate into the identical CDR3. The chain joins TRBV15 to TRBJ1-4, with 9 bases aligning to TRBD1. J lost 5 bases, V lost 1 base, and 2 bases had no gene match. There are 15 residues in the CDR3. Germline loops: CDR1 LNHNV, CDR2 YYDKDF (reference sequence). Here the CDR3 DNA reads TGTGCCACCAGCAGAGGCGGGACAGGGAATGAAAAACTGTTTTTT. This codes for CATSRGGTGNEKLFF.

The chain joins TRBV2 to TRBJ2-7; 9 bases line up with TRBD1. The CDR3 is 14 residues long. The germline CDR1 and CDR2 sequences are SNHLY and FYNNEI. J gave up 3 bases and V 3 bases, and 3 bases lay outside the gene matches. The CDR3 spells CASSEDRGGYEQYF. In nucleotides, the CDR3 is TGTGCCAGCAGTGAGGACAGGGGCGGCTACGAGCAGTACTTC. Combining the CDR3 with reference TRBV2 and TRBJ2-7 gives the whole variable domain EPEVTQTPSHQVTQMGQEVILRCVPISNHLYFYWYRQILGQKVEFLVSFYNNEISEKSEIFDDQFSVERPDGSNFTLKIRSTKLEDSAMYFCASSEDRGGYEQYFGPGTRLTVT.

The V gene is TRBV19, the J gene TRBJ2-1; D tentatively fits TRBD1 or TRBD2 (5 bases each). This CDR3 comprises 12 residues. The V and J ends lost 3 bases and 15 bases respectively, with 15 bases between them. Germline assignment: CDR1 LNHDA and CDR2 SQIVND (reference sequence). CDR3 protein: CASSMPGRSRFF. CDR3 coding DNA: TGTGCCAGTAGTATGCCGGGACGGAGCAGGTTCTTC.

This clone was seen only once. A read error may be the cause here, since a much bigger clone is one base away. The chain links TRBV2 to TRBJ1-1; D gene unclear. Germline CDR1 SNHLY, CDR2 FYNNEI. V lost 7 bases to trimming and J lost 3 bases, with 6 bases between them. CDR3 size: 11 residues. CDR3 sequence (DNA): TGTGCCAGCACTCGGGACACTGAAGCTTTCTTT. As protein: CASTRDTEAFF.

This clone was observed a handful of times. At one of its ends the junction is not consistent with the germline gene, which may arise from a read error. The CDR3 nucleotides read TGTGCCAGCAGCACTTTGGGACTACCCCAGCAATTTTTC. It yields the protein CASSTLGLPQQFF. This sequence joins TRBV5-6 and TRBJ2-6, with 7 bases lining up with TRBD2. The CDR3 covers 13 residues. Germline V gene lookup returns CDR1 SGHDT and CDR2 YYEEEE.

The CDR3 loop reads CASSLGGAPSYEQYF. The CDR3 DNA follows: TGTGCCAGCAGTTTGGGCGGAGCTCCTTCCTACGAGCAGTACTTC. J is TRBJ2-7 and V is TRBV28; D ambiguous. The CDR3 consists of 15 residues. CDR1 and CDR2 (germline): MDHEN, SYDVKM. V shed 3 bases and J shed 1 base, with 13 bases lying between them.

This chain uses TRBV5-1 with TRBJ2-7; tentatively, D is TRBD1 (6 bases). This CDR3 contains 20 residues. V lost 0 bases and J lost 0, with 25 bases in between. Germline V gene data show CDR1 as SGHRS and CDR2 as YFSETQ. DNA for the CDR3: TGCGCCAGCAGCTTGGATTCGCCCTTTGGGGGTGGGGGCCGCTCCTACGAGCAGTACTTC. Amino acid sequence: CASSLDSPFGGGGRSYEQYF.

On this clone: Other DNA sequences within the sample encode an identical CDR3. The chain is built from TRBV30 and TRBJ2-7, with D perhaps assigned TRBD1 or TRBD2 (5 bases each). From germline, CDR1 is GTSNPN and CDR2 SVGIG (reference sequence). This CDR3 contains 13 residues. V shed 2 bases and J shed 0 bases, with 8 bases lying between them. The CDR3 DNA reads as TGTGCCTGGAGTTGGGGGAGCTCCTACGAGCAGTACTTC. Amino acids: CAWSWGSSYEQYF. The variable domain in full, completed from reference TRBV30 and TRBJ2-7, reads SQTIHQWPATLVQPVGSPLSLECTVEGTSNPNLYWYRQAAGRGLQLLFYSVGIGQISSEVPQNLSASRPQDRQFILSSKKLLLSDSGFYLCAWSWGSSYEQYFGPGTRLTVT.